The rows below give T cell receptor beta chains drawn from one sample of a study of tumor-infiltrating lymphocytes in primary liver carcinoma. TCRdb re-called the multiplex PCR reads through MiXCR, storing one row per CDR3 protein. This table holds fewer than 400,000 distinct CDR3 sequences, approximately 65% found once. Sample: peripheral blood. Receptors originate from a man aged 40-50 years with primary liver carcinoma and hepatitis B virus infection. Both conserved end residues are trimmed from each CDR3. Fields, in order: V gene, D gene, J gene, CDR3 protein. A D gene is named only where the DNA matches it firmly.

>TRBV9|NA|TRBJ2-1
ASSVSSDPTYNEQF
>TRBV28|NA|TRBJ1-2
ASSPMYGYT
>TRBV28|TRBD1|TRBJ1-4
ASSSWTGEDEKLF
>TRBV11-3|NA|TRBJ2-1
ASSLGEGANSYNEQF
>TRBV4-2|TRBD2|TRBJ2-1
ASSQDPAGGPGDEHF
>TRBV28|NA|TRBJ2-3
ASSLEWDTQY
>TRBV29-1|NA|TRBJ2-1
SVEVVAGILNEQF
>TRBV11-2|NA|TRBJ2-7
ASSLLGNYEQY
>TRBV11-3|NA|TRBJ1-2
AGSPGCDYT
>TRBV6-5|NA|TRBJ2-1
ASSLTSSGEQF
>TRBV6-2/TRBV6-3|NA|TRBJ2-7
ASKLMALSYEQY
>TRBV15|NA|TRBJ1-6
ATSRELGTQSNSPLH
>TRBV5-5|NA|NA
ASSLVLGFTDTQH
>TRBV7-9|TRBD1|TRBJ2-2
ASSPRTGGTGELF
>TRBV28|NA|TRBJ2-1
ASSNSGGGFNEQF
>TRBV12-5|TRBD2|TRBJ2-1
ASGPWGLAGGRTYNEQF
>TRBV10-1|NA|TRBJ2-5
ASSKTVTSEAQY
>TRBV29-1|NA|TRBJ1-1
SVGPGWDMNTEAF
>TRBV29-1|NA|TRBJ2-7
SVCRTGTSRCEQY
>TRBV6-2/TRBV6-3|NA|TRBJ1-1
ASSLRKEYGTEAF
>TRBV4-3|NA|TRBJ1-4
ASSPSSGTARPTNEKLF
>TRBV4-1|TRBD2|TRBJ2-1
ASSRDSSGYEQF
>TRBV20-1|TRBD2|TRBJ2-5
SARTSGETQY
>TRBV7-8|NA|TRBJ2-3
ANIPTESTDTQY
>TRBV4-2|NA|TRBJ1-4
ASNQAAEKLF
>TRBV29-1|TRBD2|TRBJ2-1
SVGLAQYNEQF
>TRBV29-1|NA|TRBJ2-5
SAELGGETQY
>TRBV6-1|TRBD2|TRBJ2-5
ASTGLGMGETQY
>TRBV5-1|NA|TRBJ1-1
ASSLGAEAF
>TRBV11-2|TRBD2|TRBJ2-1
ASSLGGGYEQS
>TRBV29-1|NA|TRBJ1-3
SVVGLNRAGNTIY
>TRBV6-2/TRBV6-3|TRBD2|TRBJ2-1
ASSYRTSGEEQS
>TRBV19|NA|TRBJ2-3
ASSIEGLTDTQY
>TRBV10-3|NA|TRBJ2-1
AISEGVRGNNEQF
>TRBV10-3|TRBD2|TRBJ2-7
ANSDGTRSYEQY
>TRBV6-5|TRBD1|TRBJ2-6
AKTHRGQGIGGANVLT
>TRBV7-8|TRBD1|TRBJ2-5
ASSLRQGWETQY